The source of this T cell receptor (beta chain) is a study of monozygotic twins with inflammatory bowel disease. The study's findings and limits: No discrimination was achieved between different T cell subtypes.

Blood samples of 2 to 3 ml were drawn from every donor. As for this clonotype: The antigen remains unidentified.

The CDR3 length is 15 residues. From germline, CDR1 is SGHRS and CDR2 YFSETQ. Both TCRalpha and TCRbeta cDNA were subjected to two nested PCRs lasting approximately 16 and 9 cycles. From its re-call of the 5' RACE reads, TCRdb lists each CDR3 protein once, without DNA. The repertoire table contains fewer than 450,000 distinct CDR3 sequences. The genes are TRBV5-1 and TRBJ2-2; lacking DNA, the TRBD1 call made by TCRdb goes unchecked. The receptor's source is a human donor with ulcerative colitis or Crohn's disease, or a healthy co-twin of an affected twin (not recorded which). Sequencing used blood. CDR3 residues: CASSLSNPRAGELFF.